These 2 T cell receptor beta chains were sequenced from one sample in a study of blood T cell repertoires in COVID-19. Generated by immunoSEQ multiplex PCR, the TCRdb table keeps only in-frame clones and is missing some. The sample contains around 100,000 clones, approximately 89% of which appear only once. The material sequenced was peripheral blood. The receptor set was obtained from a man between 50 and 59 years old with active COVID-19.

CDR3 region: CASSAPRGSSYNEQFF. CDR3 nucleotides: TGTGCCAGCAGCGCACCCCGCGGGAGCTCCTACAATGAGCAGTTCTTC. The chain recombines TRBV11-2 with TRBJ2-1; 7 nucleotides align to TRBD2. This CDR3 is built from 16 residues. Germline V gives CDR1 SGHAT, CDR2 FQNNGV. The V and J ends lost 5 bases and 0 bases, in that order; junction bases with no gene match: 7.

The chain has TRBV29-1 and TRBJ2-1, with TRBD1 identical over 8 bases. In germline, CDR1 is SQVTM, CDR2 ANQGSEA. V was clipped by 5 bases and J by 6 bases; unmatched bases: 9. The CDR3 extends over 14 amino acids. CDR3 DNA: TGCAGCGTTATCCGGGACAGGTCTTCCAATGAGCAGTTCTTC. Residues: CSVIRDRSSNEQFF.